A selection of T cell receptor beta chains follows, all from one sample in a study of T cells after yellow fever vaccination. TCRdb used MiXCR to reprocess the 5' RACE reads, holding one entry per CDR3 protein. The sample lists about 350,000 distinct CDR3 sequences, 7% to 10% occurring once. Specimen: PBMCs, collected around 45 days after the first yellow fever vaccination. These receptors were obtained from a young man who received the YFV17D yellow fever vaccine. Each CDR3 is given with its conserved first and last residue. The D gene is left open where the match is weak. The size entry is marked missing in some rows and otherwise reads once, few, many or a size class.

CASSQDPGIKLGYTF,TGCGCCAGCAGCCAAGATCCCGGGATTAAACTGGGCTACACCTTC,.,TRBV4-3,.,TRBJ1-2,15
CATSRAISLGRGNEQFF,TGTGCCACCAGCAGAGCAATCTCATTGGGGAGGGGAAATGAGCAGTTCTTC,TRBD2,TRBV15,.,TRBJ2-1,17
CASSFSRQSSYGYPF,TGTGCCAGCAGTTTCTCCCGACAGTCAAGCTATGGCTACCCCTTC,.,TRBV12-3/TRBV12-4,.,TRBJ1-2,15
CASSQELAGVETQYF,TGTGCCAGCAGCCAAGAACTGGCGGGGGTGGAGACCCAGTACTTC,TRBD2,TRBV14,many,TRBJ2-5,15
CASSRGTNTEAFF,TGCGCCAGCAGCAGGGGTACGAACACTGAAGCTTTCTTT,.,TRBV5-1,few,TRBJ1-1,13
CASTLGGFSVYEQYF,TGTGCCAGCACCCTAGGGGGGTTTTCGGTCTACGAGCAGTACTTC,.,TRBV6-5,many,TRBJ2-7,15
CASGTERGLAPYNEQFF,TGTGCCAGCGGTACCGAACGGGGACTAGCGCCTTACAATGAGCAGTTCTTC,TRBD2,TRBV12-3/TRBV12-4,.,TRBJ2-1,17
CASSQGVLIGSNQPQHF,TGCGCCAGCAGCCAAGGGGTATTAATCGGGAGCAATCAGCCCCAGCATTTT,.,TRBV4-1,.,TRBJ1-5,17
CASSLGTGTGYTF,TGTGCCAGCAGCTTAGGGACAGGGACCGGCTACACCTTC,TRBD1,TRBV7-6,.,TRBJ1-2,13
CSARDSRGLLDTQYF,TGCAGTGCTAGAGATTCCCGGGGGCTGTTGGATACGCAGTATTTT,.,TRBV20-1,few,TRBJ2-3,15
CASSGRGSGGPSTDTQYF,TGTGCCAGCAGCGGACGGGGCAGCGGGGGGCCAAGCACAGATACGCAGTATTTT,TRBD2,TRBV11-2,.,TRBJ2-3,18
CASSSLAGGNIQYF,TGTGCCAGCAGCTCCCTAGCGGGGGGCAACATTCAGTACTTC,TRBD2,TRBV7-2,few,TRBJ2-4,14
CASSPRSREGNEQFF,TGCGCCAGCAGCCCGAGGTCAAGGGAGGGCAATGAGCAGTTCTTC,TRBD2,TRBV5-1,few,TRBJ2-1,15
CASSHQGVSYEQYF,TGTGCCAGTAGTCACCAGGGGGTCTCCTACGAGCAGTACTTC,TRBD1,TRBV19,many,TRBJ2-7,14
CASSETWVTEAFF,TGCGCCAGCAGCGAGACCTGGGTGACTGAAGCTTTCTTT,.,TRBV5-1,.,TRBJ1-1,13
CASSQDGGSGETQYF,TGTGCCAGCAGCCAAGACGGCGGGTCCGGGGAGACCCAGTACTTC,.,TRBV4-2,few,TRBJ2-5,15
CASSPLLGQGSNQPQHF,TGTGCCAGCAGCCCCCTGTTAGGACAGGGAAGCAATCAGCCCCAGCATTTT,TRBD1,TRBV7-9,.,TRBJ1-5,17
CASSLATGLNEKLFF,TGTGCCAGCAGCTTAGCGACAGGCCTTAATGAAAAACTGTTTTTT,.,TRBV7-2,.,TRBJ1-4,15
CASSSSNTEAFF,TGTGCCAGCTCATCCAGTAACACTGAAGCTTTCTTT,.,TRBV18,few,TRBJ1-1,12
CSVDGPGGTDTQYF,TGCAGCGTTGATGGTCCGGGGGGCACAGATACGCAGTATTTT,.,TRBV29-1,few,TRBJ2-3,14
CATLGPTKGTGANVLTF,TGTGCCACCCTAGGCCCCACCAAGGGGACTGGGGCCAACGTCCTGACTTTC,.,TRBV24-1,few,TRBJ2-6,17
CSVEDHTEAFF,TGCAGCGTTGAAGATCACACTGAAGCTTTCTTT,.,TRBV29-1,.,TRBJ1-1,11
CSAKPALQTQYF,TGCAGTGCCAAACCGGCCCTCCAGACCCAGTACTTC,.,TRBV20-1,few,TRBJ2-5,12
CASYSVGQGATGANVLTF,TGTGCCAGCTACTCCGTTGGACAGGGGGCGACAGGGGCCAACGTCCTGACTTTC,TRBD1,TRBV3-1,.,TRBJ2-6,18
CASSYSEGAGETQYF,TGTGCCAGCAGTTACTCGGAGGGGGCGGGGGAGACCCAGTACTTC,.,TRBV6-5,.,TRBJ2-5,15
CATSPGTVSYEQYF,TGTGCCACCAGCCCCGGGACCGTATCCTACGAGCAGTACTTC,.,TRBV15,few,TRBJ2-7,14
CASSYSPGTPGYTF,TGTGCCAGCAGTTACTCGCCCGGGACCCCTGGCTACACCTTC,.,TRBV6-5,few,TRBJ1-2,14
CASSLEARETQYF,TGTGCCAGCAGCTTAGAAGCAAGAGAGACCCAGTACTTC,.,TRBV7-2,many,TRBJ2-5,13
CATSDSGGQGAGETQYF,TGTGCCACCAGTGATTCAGGCGGACAGGGGGCCGGCGAGACCCAGTACTTC,TRBD1,TRBV24-1,.,TRBJ2-5,17
CASRDSADYGYTF,TGTGCCAGTAGGGACTCTGCCGACTATGGCTACACCTTC,.,TRBV19,few,TRBJ1-2,13
CASSQGGGSGNTIYF,TGTGCCAGCAGCCAGGGAGGGGGATCTGGAAACACCATATATTTT,.,TRBV5-4,.,TRBJ1-3,15
CSARVGGVLAGTTYEQYF,TGCAGTGCTAGAGTAGGGGGGGTCCTAGCGGGGACCACCTACGAGCAGTACTTC,TRBD2,TRBV20-1,few,TRBJ2-7,18
CATSRAQGRPPSNEKLFF,TGTGCCACCAGCAGAGCGCAGGGCCGACCCCCTTCTAATGAAAAACTGTTTTTT,.,TRBV15,few,TRBJ1-4,18
CASSKGIRGTPLHF,TGTGCCAGCAGCAAGGGGATCCGCGGGACACCCCTCCACTTT,.,TRBV3-1,once,TRBJ1-6,14
CSADLNRGSGELFF,TGCAGTGCAGATTTAAACAGGGGCTCCGGGGAGCTGTTTTTT,TRBD1,TRBV20-1,few,TRBJ2-2,14
CASSPSQGARPEAFF,TGTGCCAGCAGTCCCTCTCAGGGGGCGCGGCCTGAAGCTTTCTTT,TRBD1,TRBV12-3/TRBV12-4,few,TRBJ1-1,15
CASIPPGGGSGAFF,TGTGCCAGCATCCCCCCGGGGGGAGGGAGCGGGGCTTTCTTT,.,TRBV6-1,once,TRBJ1-1,14
CASSGLAGQRSDTQYF,TGCGCCAGCAGCGGACTTGCAGGACAACGGTCAGATACGCAGTATTTT,.,TRBV5-1,.,TRBJ2-3,16
CASRSDRNTEAFF,TGCGCCAGCAGGTCAGACAGGAACACTGAAGCTTTCTTT,.,TRBV5-1,.,TRBJ1-1,13
CASSTGGQDQYF,TGTGCCAGCAGCACGGGGGGACAGGATCAGTACTTC,.,TRBV6-2/TRBV6-3,.,TRBJ2-4,12
CASSKWPRAYGYTF,TGTGCCAGCAGCAAATGGCCCAGGGCTTATGGCTACACCTTC,.,TRBV21-1,few,TRBJ1-2,14
CAWSEGVGYNSPLHF,TGTGCCTGGAGTGAAGGGGTTGGCTATAATTCACCCCTCCACTTT,.,TRBV30,few,TRBJ1-6,15
CASSLDALYNEQFF,TGCGCCAGCAGCTTGGACGCCCTCTACAATGAGCAGTTCTTC,.,TRBV5-1,few,TRBJ2-1,14
CASSPRDHLYEQYF,TGTGCCAGCAGCCCCCGGGACCACCTTTACGAGCAGTACTTC,.,TRBV12-3/TRBV12-4,.,TRBJ2-7,14
CASILGGGADTQYF,TGTGCCAGCATCTTGGGGGGGGGCGCAGATACGCAGTATTTT,.,TRBV12-3/TRBV12-4,.,TRBJ2-3,14
CASSSSQANEKLFF,TGTGCCAGCTCATCGTCGCAGGCTAATGAAAAACTGTTTTTT,.,TRBV18,.,TRBJ1-4,14
CASSLATGGGQETQYF,TGTGCCAGCAGCTTAGCCACTGGCGGGGGGCAAGAGACCCAGTACTTC,TRBD2,TRBV7-2,few,TRBJ2-5,16
CASTSGGAAGELFF,TGTGCCAGCACCAGCGGGGGGGCTGCCGGGGAGCTGTTTTTT,TRBD2,TRBV7-2,many,TRBJ2-2,14
CASSAVGLAGRDEQFF,TGTGCCAGCAGCGCCGTGGGACTAGCGGGGAGGGATGAGCAGTTCTTC,TRBD2,TRBV7-3,few,TRBJ2-1,16